A selection of T cell receptor beta chains follows, all from one sample in a study of cytomegalovirus exposure and HLA in healthy donors. Libraries were prepared by immunoSEQ multiplex PCR; TCRdb keeps only in-frame clonotypes and omits some of them. The repertoire includes about 160,000 clones, approximately 80% of them detected once, and 2% to 2.5% sits in the top ten. Sequenced material: PBMCs. The source of these receptors is a man aged 50 to 59 in good health and CMV-seropositive. Each CDR3 is given with its conserved first and last residue. The order of the fields is V gene, J gene, D gene, clone size, CDR3 protein, CDR3 DNA. D genes are given only for firm matches. Only part of the rows carry a size: once, few, many, or a class if the clone is expanded.

v_gene: TRBV19; j_gene: TRBJ1-1; d_gene: -; abundance: few; CDR3aa: CASGKGENTEAFF; CDR3nt: TGTGCCAGTGGCAAGGGGGAGAACACTGAAGCTTTCTTT
v_gene: TRBV23-1; j_gene: TRBJ2-7; d_gene: TRBD2; abundance: -; CDR3aa: CASSQFPRRGGPPLYEQYF; CDR3nt: TGCGCCAGCAGTCAATTCCCTCGGCGGGGGGGCCCTCCTCTCTACGAGCAGTACTTC
v_gene: TRBV29-1; j_gene: TRBJ1-4; d_gene: TRBD1; abundance: once; CDR3aa: CSAGQRTGGQEKLFF; CDR3nt: TGCAGCGCCGGACAAAGGACAGGGGGACAAGAAAAACTGTTTTTT
v_gene: TRBV4-1; j_gene: TRBJ2-2; d_gene: TRBD2; abundance: few; CDR3aa: CASSQDPSGGVGELFF; CDR3nt: TGCGCCAGCAGCCAAGACCCTAGCGGGGGGGTCGGGGAGCTGTTTTTT
v_gene: TRBV6-5; j_gene: TRBJ2-3; d_gene: TRBD1; abundance: -; CDR3aa: CASSRDRDTDTQYF; CDR3nt: TGTGCCAGCAGCAGGGACAGAGACACAGATACGCAGTATTTT
v_gene: TRBV14; j_gene: TRBJ2-7; d_gene: TRBD1; abundance: -; CDR3aa: CASSQSMGTAVENF; CDR3nt: TGTGCCAGCAGCCAGTCCATGGGGACAGCGGTCGAAAACTTC
v_gene: TRBV7-2; j_gene: TRBJ2-7; d_gene: -; abundance: -; CDR3aa: CASSSGLYEQYF; CDR3nt: TGTGCCAGCAGCTCCGGTTTGTACGAGCAGTACTTC
v_gene: TRBV28; j_gene: TRBJ1-5; d_gene: -; abundance: -; CDR3aa: CASSPLRAPNQPQHF; CDR3nt: TGTGCCAGCAGTCCGTTGAGGGCTCCCAATCAGCCCCAGCATTTT
v_gene: TRBV19; j_gene: TRBJ2-3; d_gene: TRBD2; abundance: -; CDR3aa: CASSIASGGFPDTQYF; CDR3nt: TGTGCCAGTAGTATAGCTAGCGGGGGTTTCCCAGATACGCAGTATTTT
v_gene: TRBV18; j_gene: TRBJ2-6; d_gene: TRBD2; abundance: few; CDR3aa: CASSSPGLAGPRGANVLTF; CDR3nt: TGTGCCAGCTCATCTCCGGGACTAGCGGGCCCTCGGGGGGCCAACGTCCTGACTTTC
v_gene: TRBV28; j_gene: TRBJ1-1; d_gene: -; abundance: -; CDR3aa: CASSLRTEAFF; CDR3nt: TGTGCCAGCAGTTTACGTACTGAAGCTTTCTTT
v_gene: TRBV28; j_gene: TRBJ2-7; d_gene: TRBD2; abundance: -; CDR3aa: CASSLWGGGASYEQYF; CDR3nt: TGTGCCAGCAGTTTATGGGGCGGGGGGGCTTCCTACGAGCAGTACTTC
v_gene: TRBV15; j_gene: TRBJ2-1; d_gene: -; abundance: -; CDR3aa: CATSSEAATSYNEQFF; CDR3nt: TGTGCCACCAGCAGTGAAGCGGCTACCTCCTACAATGAGCAGTTCTTC
v_gene: TRBV7-9; j_gene: TRBJ1-4; d_gene: -; abundance: -; CDR3aa: CASSLSGMGLRTNEKLFF; CDR3nt: TGTGCCAGCAGCTTATCAGGGATGGGGCTGAGGACTAATGAAAAACTGTTTTTT
v_gene: TRBV4-1; j_gene: TRBJ2-1; d_gene: -; abundance: -; CDR3aa: CASSQTDTDNEQFF; CDR3nt: TGCGCCAGCAGCCAGACCGACACTGACAATGAGCAGTTCTTC
v_gene: TRBV5-4; j_gene: TRBJ2-3; d_gene: -; abundance: -; CDR3aa: CASSPGQHTDTQYF; CDR3nt: TGTGCCAGCAGCCCAGGACAGCACACAGATACGCAGTATTTT
v_gene: TRBV10-2; j_gene: TRBJ2-3; d_gene: TRBD2; abundance: once; CDR3aa: CASSESTTSGDTDTQYF; CDR3nt: TGCGCCAGCAGTGAGTCGACGACTAGCGGGGACACAGATACGCAGTATTTT
v_gene: TRBV5-4; j_gene: TRBJ2-7; d_gene: -; abundance: -; CDR3aa: CASSPRAGNSYEQYF; CDR3nt: TGTGCCAGCAGCCCCCGGGCGGGGAACTCCTACGAGCAGTACTTC
v_gene: TRBV4-2; j_gene: TRBJ1-2; d_gene: -; abundance: once; CDR3aa: CASSQETRTAFYGYTF; CDR3nt: TGTGCCAGCAGCCAAGAAACACGGACAGCCTTCTATGGCTACACCTTC
v_gene: TRBV4-3; j_gene: TRBJ2-2; d_gene: TRBD2; abundance: once; CDR3aa: CASSASGGGVGPGELFF; CDR3nt: TGCGCCAGCAGCGCTAGCGGGGGGGGCGTGGGCCCTGGGGAGCTGTTTTTT
v_gene: TRBV6-6; j_gene: TRBJ1-1; d_gene: -; abundance: -; CDR3aa: CASSYSSQGSTEAFF; CDR3nt: TGTGCCAGCAGTTACTCGTCCCAGGGGTCCACTGAAGCTTTCTTT
v_gene: TRBV30; j_gene: TRBJ1-2; d_gene: -; abundance: -; CDR3aa: CAWSVQEGTGYTF; CDR3nt: TGTGCCTGGAGTGTCCAGGAGGGAACTGGCTACACCTTC
v_gene: TRBV18; j_gene: TRBJ1-3; d_gene: -; abundance: -; CDR3aa: CASSPYPESSGNTIYF; CDR3nt: TGTGCCAGCTCACCATACCCTGAGAGCTCTGGAAACACCATATATTTT
v_gene: TRBV4-3; j_gene: TRBJ2-7; d_gene: -; abundance: few; CDR3aa: CASSQGLMAGTYEQYF; CDR3nt: TGCGCCAGCAGCCAAGGTCTGATGGCAGGGACCTACGAGCAGTACTTC
v_gene: TRBV7-6; j_gene: TRBJ1-1; d_gene: TRBD1; abundance: -; CDR3aa: CASSPRQGNTEAFF; CDR3nt: TGTGCCAGCAGCCCGCGACAGGGGAACACTGAAGCTTTCTTT
v_gene: TRBV4-3; j_gene: TRBJ2-2; d_gene: TRBD2; abundance: few; CDR3aa: CASSQDVAGGRGELFF; CDR3nt: TGCGCCAGCAGCCAAGATGTAGCGGGGGGGAGGGGGGAGCTGTTTTTT
v_gene: TRBV2; j_gene: TRBJ1-2; d_gene: -; abundance: -; CDR3aa: CASSNSDSYGYTF; CDR3nt: TGTGCCAGCAGCAACTCGGACAGCTATGGCTACACCTTC
v_gene: TRBV27; j_gene: TRBJ2-7; d_gene: -; abundance: -; CDR3aa: CASSPSGYEQYF; CDR3nt: TGTGCCAGCAGTCCGTCAGGGTACGAGCAGTACTTC
v_gene: TRBV7-9; j_gene: TRBJ2-4; d_gene: -; abundance: -; CDR3aa: CASSQASGTQNIQYF; CDR3nt: TGTGCCAGCAGCCAAGCTAGTGGGACACAAAACATTCAGTACTTC
v_gene: TRBV2; j_gene: TRBJ2-5; d_gene: TRBD2; abundance: once; CDR3aa: CASSVATRGGTQYF; CDR3nt: TGTGCCAGCAGTGTGGCCACTCGGGGGGGGACCCAGTACTTC
v_gene: TRBV5-1; j_gene: TRBJ1-5; d_gene: TRBD1; abundance: -; CDR3aa: CASSFGDRDQPQHF; CDR3nt: TGCGCCAGCAGCTTTGGGGACAGGGATCAGCCCCAGCATTTT
v_gene: TRBV4-1; j_gene: TRBJ1-2; d_gene: -; abundance: -; CDR3aa: CASSHAGLYGYTF; CDR3nt: TGCGCCAGCAGCCACGCAGGGCTCTATGGCTACACCTTC
v_gene: TRBV4-3; j_gene: TRBJ2-7; d_gene: TRBD2; abundance: -; CDR3aa: CASSQDVSGGYEQYF; CDR3nt: TGCGCCAGCAGCCAAGACGTAAGCGGGGGCTACGAGCAGTACTTC
v_gene: TRBV27; j_gene: TRBJ1-3; d_gene: -; abundance: -; CDR3aa: CASSLTQGGNTIYF; CDR3nt: TGTGCCAGCAGTTTAACCCAGGGGGGAAACACCATATATTTT
v_gene: TRBV7-9; j_gene: TRBJ2-3; d_gene: TRBD2; abundance: -; CDR3aa: CASSSLRGGTRGDTQYF; CDR3nt: TGTGCCAGCAGCTCCTTACGGGGAGGGACTAGAGGAGATACGCAGTATTTT
v_gene: TRBV29-1; j_gene: TRBJ2-3; d_gene: TRBD2; abundance: -; CDR3aa: CSVGPPAGGTDTQYF; CDR3nt: TGCAGCGTTGGGCCGCCAGCGGGGGGAACAGATACGCAGTATTTT
v_gene: TRBV27; j_gene: TRBJ2-7; d_gene: TRBD1; abundance: -; CDR3aa: CASSPLTGGNEQYF; CDR3nt: TGTGCCAGCAGTCCATTGACAGGGGGAAACGAGCAGTACTTC